This is a list of T cell receptor beta chains from one sample in a study of blood T cell repertoires in COVID-19. Repertoires were generated with immunoSEQ multiplex PCR, while TCRdb's copy carries only in-frame clones and drops some. This table holds 130,000 to 150,000 clones, about 84% found once. The sample comprised peripheral blood. The receptors shown here come from a woman of 80 years or more in a cohort sampled during active or convalescent COVID-19. Both conserved end residues are part of each CDR3. The order of the fields is V gene, clone size, J gene, D gene, CDR3 DNA, CDR3 protein. A D gene is named only where the DNA matches it firmly. Clone size is stated in some rows and not others, as once, few, many or a class when expanded.

TRBV10-2	-	TRBJ1-2	-	TGCGCCAGCAGTGAAAGAGGGCTCAGGCATGGCTACACCTTC	CASSERGLRHGYTF
TRBV28	-	TRBJ2-2	-	TGTGCCAGCAGTTTCGGGCGGGCGGTCGCCGGGGAGCTGTTTTTT	CASSFGRAVAGELFF
TRBV5-5	few	TRBJ1-3	TRBD1	TGTGCCAGCAGCTCTGACCCTACAGGGGGCTTGGGTGGAAACACCATATATTTT	CASSSDPTGGLGGNTIYF
TRBV24-1	-	TRBJ2-2	TRBD1	TGTGCCACCAGTGATCCTGGGACAGGGGGCAGGACCGGGGAGCTGTTTTTT	CATSDPGTGGRTGELFF
TRBV19	-	TRBJ2-1	TRBD2	TGTGCCAGTAGTAAATCATGGACTAGCGGGTGGGAGGGACATGAGCAGTTCTTC	CASSKSWTSGWEGHEQFF
TRBV27	-	TRBJ1-6	TRBD1	TGTGCCAGCAGTCTAATAGGACAGGGAGGATCACCCCTCCACTTT	CASSLIGQGGSPLHF
TRBV11-2	-	TRBJ1-1	TRBD1	TGTGCCAGCAGCTACGAAGACAGGGGGCCTGCTTTCTTT	CASSYEDRGPAFF
TRBV27	-	TRBJ1-4	-	TGTGCCAGCAGCTCCGACTGGGCAACTAATGAAAAACTGTTTTTT	CASSSDWATNEKLFF
TRBV2	-	TRBJ1-5	-	TGTGCCAGCAGAGCCGGGAGACGTAATCAGCCCCAGCATTTT	CASRAGRRNQPQHF
TRBV3-1/TRBV3-2	-	TRBJ2-1	-	TGTGCCAGCAGCCAAGGTGGCGGGGGCACTCCCTACAATGAGCAGTTCTTC	CASSQGGGGTPYNEQFF
TRBV28	-	TRBJ1-2	TRBD1	TGTGCCAGCAGTTTTGTCACAACGGGACAGGGACATGGCTACACCTTC	CASSFVTTGQGHGYTF
TRBV5-1	-	TRBJ2-5	-	TGCGCCAGCAGCTTGAGCCTTGAGACCCAGTACTTC	CASSLSLETQYF
TRBV5-4	-	TRBJ1-1	TRBD1	TGTGCCAGCAGCCCCTGGACAGGGATGAACACTGAAGCTTTCTTT	CASSPWTGMNTEAFF